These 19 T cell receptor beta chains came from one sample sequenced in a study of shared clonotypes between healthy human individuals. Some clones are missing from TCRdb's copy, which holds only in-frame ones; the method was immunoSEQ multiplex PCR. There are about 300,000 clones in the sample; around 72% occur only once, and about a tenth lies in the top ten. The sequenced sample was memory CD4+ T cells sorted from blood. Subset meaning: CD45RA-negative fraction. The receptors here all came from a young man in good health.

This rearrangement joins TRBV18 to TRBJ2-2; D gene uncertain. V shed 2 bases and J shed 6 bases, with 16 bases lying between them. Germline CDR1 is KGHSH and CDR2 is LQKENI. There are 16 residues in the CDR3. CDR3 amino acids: CASSPEPGRLPGELFF. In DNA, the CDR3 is TGTGCCAGCTCACCAGAACCTGGCCGACTCCCCGGGGAGCTGTTTTTT.

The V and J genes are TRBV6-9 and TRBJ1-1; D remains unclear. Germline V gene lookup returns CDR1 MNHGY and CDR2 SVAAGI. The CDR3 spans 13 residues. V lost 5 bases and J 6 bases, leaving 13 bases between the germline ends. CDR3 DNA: TGTGCCAGCAGTCTACAAGGATACGCTGAAGCTTTCTTT. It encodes CASSLQGYAEAFF.

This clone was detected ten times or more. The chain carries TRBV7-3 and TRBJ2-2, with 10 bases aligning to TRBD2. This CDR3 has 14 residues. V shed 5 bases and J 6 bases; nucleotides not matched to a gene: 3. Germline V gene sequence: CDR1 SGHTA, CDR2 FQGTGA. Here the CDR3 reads CASSLGLAAGELFF. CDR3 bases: TGTGCCAGCAGCCTCGGACTAGCGGCCGGGGAGCTGTTTTTT.

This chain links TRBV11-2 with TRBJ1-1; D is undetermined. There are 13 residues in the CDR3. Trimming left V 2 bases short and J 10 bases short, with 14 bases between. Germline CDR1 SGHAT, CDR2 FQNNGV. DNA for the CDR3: TGTGCCAGCAGCTTAAAAGGTGGAAGTAGAGCTTTCTTT. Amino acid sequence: CASSLKGGSRAFF.

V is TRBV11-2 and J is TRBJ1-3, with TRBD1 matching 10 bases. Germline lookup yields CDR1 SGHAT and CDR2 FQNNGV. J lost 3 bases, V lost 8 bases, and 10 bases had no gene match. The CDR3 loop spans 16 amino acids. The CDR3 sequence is CASETGTGAFGNTIYF. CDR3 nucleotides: TGTGCCAGCGAAACCGGGACAGGGGCTTTTGGAAACACCATATATTTT.

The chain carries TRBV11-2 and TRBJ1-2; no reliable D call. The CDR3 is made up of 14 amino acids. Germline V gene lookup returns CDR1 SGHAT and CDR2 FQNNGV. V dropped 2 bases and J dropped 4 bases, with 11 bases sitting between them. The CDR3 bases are TGTGCCAGCAGCTTATTCCCGGGTCCCTATGGCTACACCTTC. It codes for CASSLFPGPYGYTF.

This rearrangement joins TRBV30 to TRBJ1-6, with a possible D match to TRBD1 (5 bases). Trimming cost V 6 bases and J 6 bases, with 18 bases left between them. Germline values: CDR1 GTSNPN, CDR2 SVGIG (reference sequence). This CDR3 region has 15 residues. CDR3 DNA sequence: TGTGCCTGTCATACCCCCGGGACGTTTAATTCACCCCTCCACTTT. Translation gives CACHTPGTFNSPLHF.

CDR3 residues: CASRSGTTDYNEQFF. Here the CDR3 DNA reads TGTGCCAGCAGGTCCGGGACTACCGACTACAATGAGCAGTTCTTC. The chain employs TRBV5-4 and TRBJ2-1, with 7 bases matching TRBD2. Germline V CDR1 and CDR2: SGHNT, YYREEE (reference sequence). The CDR3 sequence is 15 residues long. Losses at the gene ends were 5 bases for V and 3 bases for J; bases not matched to a gene: 8.

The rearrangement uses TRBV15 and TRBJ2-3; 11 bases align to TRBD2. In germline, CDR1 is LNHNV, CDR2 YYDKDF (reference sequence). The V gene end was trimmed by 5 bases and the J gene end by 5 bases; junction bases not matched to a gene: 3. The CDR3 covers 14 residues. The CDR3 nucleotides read TGTGCCACCAGCCTTAGCGGGAGGGAAGATACGCAGTATTTT. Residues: CATSLSGREDTQYF.

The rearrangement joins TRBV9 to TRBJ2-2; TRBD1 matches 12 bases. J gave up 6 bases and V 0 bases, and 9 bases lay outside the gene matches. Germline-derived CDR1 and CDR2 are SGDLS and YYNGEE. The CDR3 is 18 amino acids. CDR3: CASSVGGTGGKVAGELFF. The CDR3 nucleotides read TGTGCCAGCAGCGTAGGAGGGACAGGGGGCAAAGTGGCCGGGGAGCTGTTTTTT.

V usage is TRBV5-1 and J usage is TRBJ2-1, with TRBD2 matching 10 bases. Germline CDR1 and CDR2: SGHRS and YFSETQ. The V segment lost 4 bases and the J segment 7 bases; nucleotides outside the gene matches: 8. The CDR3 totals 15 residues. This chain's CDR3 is CASSRLAGDKNEQFF. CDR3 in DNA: TGCGCCAGCAGCCGCCTAGCGGGAGATAAAAATGAGCAGTTCTTC.

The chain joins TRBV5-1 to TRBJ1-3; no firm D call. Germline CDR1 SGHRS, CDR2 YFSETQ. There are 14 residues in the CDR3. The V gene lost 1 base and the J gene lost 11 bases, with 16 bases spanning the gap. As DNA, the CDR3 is TGCGCCAGCAGCTTGTCCGCCGGTCAATTCGCCATATATTTT. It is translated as CASSLSAGQFAIYF.

As DNA, the CDR3 is TGTGCCAGCAGTAATAACAGGGGATCCTATGGCTACACCTTC. It codes for CASSNNRGSYGYTF. This chain connects TRBV6-5 to TRBJ1-2, with 7 positions matching TRBD1. Germline assignment: CDR1 MNHEY and CDR2 SVGAGI. This CDR3 has 14 residues. V shed 5 bases, J shed 4 bases, and the junction held 7 bases outside the gene matches.

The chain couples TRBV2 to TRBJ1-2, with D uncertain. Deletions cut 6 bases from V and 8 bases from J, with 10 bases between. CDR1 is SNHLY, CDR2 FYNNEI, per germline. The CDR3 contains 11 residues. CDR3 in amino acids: CASRAGQGYTF. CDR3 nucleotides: TGTGCCAGCAGGGCGGGCCAGGGCTACACCTTC. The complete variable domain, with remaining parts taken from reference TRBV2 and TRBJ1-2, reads EPEVTQTPSHQVTQMGQEVILRCVPISNHLYFYWYRQILGQKVEFLVSFYNNEISEKSEIFDDQFSVERPDGSNFTLKIRSTKLEDSAMYFCASRAGQGYTFGSGTRLTVV.

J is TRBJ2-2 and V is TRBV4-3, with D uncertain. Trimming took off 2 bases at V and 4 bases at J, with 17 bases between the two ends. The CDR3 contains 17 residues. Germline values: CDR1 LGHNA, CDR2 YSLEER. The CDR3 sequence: CASSQPPQGPITGELFF. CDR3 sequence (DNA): TGCGCCAGCAGCCAACCCCCCCAAGGGCCGATCACCGGGGAGCTGTTTTTT.

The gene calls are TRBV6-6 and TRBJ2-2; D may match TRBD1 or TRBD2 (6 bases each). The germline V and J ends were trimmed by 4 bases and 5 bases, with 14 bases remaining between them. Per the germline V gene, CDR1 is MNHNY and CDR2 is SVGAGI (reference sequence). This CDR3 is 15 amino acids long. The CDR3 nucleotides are TGTGCCAGCAGTTCTACGGGGGCCGCTACCGGGGAGCTGTTTTTT. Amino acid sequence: CASSSTGAATGELFF.

As DNA, the CDR3 is TGCGCCAGCAGCCCCCGGGGAGGGGGCTTGGCTACCGGGGAGCTGTTTTTT. Translating it yields CASSPRGGGLATGELFF. The chain couples TRBV5-1 to TRBJ2-2; D may correspond to TRBD1 or TRBD2 (7 bases each). There are 17 residues in the CDR3. Trimming left V 4 bases short and J 5 bases short, with 21 bases between. Germline V gives CDR1 SGHRS, CDR2 YFSETQ.

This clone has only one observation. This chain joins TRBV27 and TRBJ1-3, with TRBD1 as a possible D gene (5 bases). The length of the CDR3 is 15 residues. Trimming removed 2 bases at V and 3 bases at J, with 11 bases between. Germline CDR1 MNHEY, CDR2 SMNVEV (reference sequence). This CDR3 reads CASSLGQDLGNTIYF. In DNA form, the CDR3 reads TGTGCCAGCAGTTTAGGACAAGACCTTGGAAACACCATATATTTT.

CDR3 nucleotide sequence: TGCGCCAGCAGTGAGTCCTTGGGGACCGGTAGCAATCAGCCCCAGCATTTT. Translation gives CASSESLGTGSNQPQHF. The genes are TRBV10-2 and TRBJ1-5; possible D gene TRBD1, 5 bases. The CDR3 is 17 amino acids. The V end was cut by 0 bases, the J end by 0 bases, with 12 bases between. Germline V CDR1 and CDR2: WSHSY, SAAADI.